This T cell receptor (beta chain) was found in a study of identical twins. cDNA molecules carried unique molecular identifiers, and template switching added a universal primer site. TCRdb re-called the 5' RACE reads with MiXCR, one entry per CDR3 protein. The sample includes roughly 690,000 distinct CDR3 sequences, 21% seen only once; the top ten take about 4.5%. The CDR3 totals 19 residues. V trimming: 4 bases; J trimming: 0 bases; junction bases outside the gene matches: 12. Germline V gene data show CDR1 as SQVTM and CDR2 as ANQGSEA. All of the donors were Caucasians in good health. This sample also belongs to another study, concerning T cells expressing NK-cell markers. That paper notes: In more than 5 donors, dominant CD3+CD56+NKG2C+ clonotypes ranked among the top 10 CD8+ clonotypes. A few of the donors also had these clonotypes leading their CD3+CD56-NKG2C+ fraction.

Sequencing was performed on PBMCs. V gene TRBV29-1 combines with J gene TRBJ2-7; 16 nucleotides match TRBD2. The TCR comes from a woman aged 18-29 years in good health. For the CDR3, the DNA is TGCAGCGTTGGTGGTAAGAAAGGGACTAGCGGGAGGGTCTCCTACGAGCAGTACTTC. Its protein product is CSVGGKKGTSGRVSYEQYF.